This is a list of T cell receptor beta chains from one sample in a study of blood T cell repertoires in COVID-19. Produced via immunoSEQ multiplex PCR; TCRdb's table is partial and in-frame only. The sample has approximately 97,000 clones; more than 75% are singletons. Sequencing was performed on peripheral blood. These receptors originate from a human donor in a cohort sampled during active COVID-19. CDR3s include the opening cysteine and the closing phenylalanine or tryptophan. A D gene is named only where the DNA matches it firmly. The size of a clone is reported for some rows only, either as once, few or many, or as a class for expanded clones.

abundance	d_gene	v_gene	j_gene	CDR3nt	CDR3aa
-	-	TRBV19	TRBJ1-2	TGTGCCAGTAGTATTGGACAGCGCCATGGCTACACCTTC	CASSIGQRHGYTF
-	-	TRBV15	TRBJ2-1	TGTGCCACCAGCTGGGGCCACAATGAGCAGTTCTTC	CATSWGHNEQFF
-	TRBD2	TRBV13	TRBJ2-1	TGTGCCAGCAGCTTAGGAGGGAGGGATGAGCAGTTCTTC	CASSLGGRDEQFF
-	-	TRBV5-4	TRBJ1-1	TGTGCCAGCAGCCTACCCCGTACTGAAGCTTTCTTT	CASSLPRTEAFF
-	-	TRBV6-5	TRBJ1-1	TGTGCCAGCAGTTACTCCCAGCGGAACACTGAAGCTTTCTTT	CASSYSQRNTEAFF
-	-	TRBV28	TRBJ1-4	TGTGCCAGCAGCGCCCCGGGACAAGATGAAAAACTGTTTTTT	CASSAPGQDEKLFF
-	TRBD2	TRBV28	TRBJ2-5	TGTGCCAGCACCCTAATGGGGGGGTACCAAGAGACCCAGTACTTC	CASTLMGGYQETQYF
-	TRBD2	TRBV4-1	TRBJ2-1	TGCGCCAGCAGCCAAGATCCGAGCGGGAGGACGCTGGAGGAGCAGTTCTTC	CASSQDPSGRTLEEQFF
-	TRBD2	TRBV10-1	TRBJ2-1	TGCGCCAGCAGTGAGTCTCGACTAGCGGGAGAGCAGTTCTTC	CASSESRLAGEQFF
-	-	TRBV5-8	TRBJ1-1	TGTGCCAGCAGCCCCGGGAGGGCCCTAACGGGAACTGAAGCTTTCTTT	CASSPGRALTGTEAFF
-	TRBD1	TRBV19	TRBJ1-2	TGTGCCAGTAGTATAGGACAGGGTGGTGGCTACACCTTC	CASSIGQGGGYTF
-	-	TRBV6-5	TRBJ2-5	TGTGCCAGCGTACAGCAAGAGACCCAGTACTTC	CASVQQETQYF
-	-	TRBV28	TRBJ1-1	TGTGCCAGCCCGGGGGGGCCTAACACTGAAGCTTTCTTT	CASPGGPNTEAFF
once	-	TRBV5-1	TRBJ2-3	TGCGCCAGCAGCTTGGGATTTTTCAGGGACACAGATACGCAGTATTTT	CASSLGFFRDTDTQYF
-	-	TRBV7-2	TRBJ2-3	TGTGCCAGCAGCACCCGGGGAGACAGGTTCACAGATACGCAGTATTTT	CASSTRGDRFTDTQYF
once	-	TRBV3-1/TRBV3-2	TRBJ2-5	TGTGCCAGCAGCCAAAAGGAGACTCCTAGGGAGACCCAGTACTTC	CASSQKETPRETQYF
-	-	TRBV6-6	TRBJ2-1	TGTGCCAGCAGGTGGGGAGAGCAGAATGAGCAGTTCTTC	CASRWGEQNEQFF
-	-	TRBV7-3	TRBJ2-1	TGTGCCAGCAGCTTGTCAGGGGGGACTAGTAGTCGTGAGCAGTTCTTC	CASSLSGGTSSREQFF
-	TRBD1	TRBV24-1	TRBJ1-4	TGTGCCACCTACTCTCGACAGGGAGCTGAAAAACTGTTTTTT	CATYSRQGAEKLFF
-	-	TRBV5-1	TRBJ1-1	TGCGCCAGCAGCCCGGGGGACGTTGAGGGAGCTTTCTTT	CASSPGDVEGAFF
-	TRBD1	TRBV18	TRBJ1-5	TGTGCCAGCTCACCTGGACAGGGGGCACGTGATCAGCCCCAGCATTTT	CASSPGQGARDQPQHF
-	-	TRBV7-6	TRBJ2-2	TGTGCCAGCAGCTTAGTTTGGACACTCAAAACCGGGGAGCTGTTTTTT	CASSLVWTLKTGELFF
-	TRBD2	TRBV11-3	TRBJ2-1	TGTGCCAGCAGCCGCCTAGCGGGAGGACACAATGAGCAGTTCTTC	CASSRLAGGHNEQFF
-	TRBD2	TRBV14	TRBJ2-2	TGTGCCAGCAGCCAAGATAGACTAGCGGGGGTCACCGGGGAGCTGTTTTTT	CASSQDRLAGVTGELFF
once	TRBD2	TRBV6-6	TRBJ2-7	TGTGCCAGCAGTTACCTAGCGGTGAGCTCCTACGAGCAGTACTTC	CASSYLAVSSYEQYF
-	TRBD2	TRBV19	TRBJ2-5	TGTGCCAGTAGTACCCTAGCGGGATGGCAAGAGACCCAGTACTTC	CASSTLAGWQETQYF
-	TRBD2	TRBV9	TRBJ2-2	TGTGCCAGCACCGGGGGGGGCAAAGACACCGGGGAGCTGTTTTTT	CASTGGGKDTGELFF
few	TRBD2	TRBV5-1	TRBJ2-1	TGCGCCAGCTTTACTAGCGGCGCCTACAATGAGCAGTTCTTC	CASFTSGAYNEQFF
-	-	TRBV20-1	TRBJ2-7	TGCAGTGCAAGTATTCTAGCGTACGAGCAGTACTTC	CSASILAYEQYF
-	-	TRBV7-8	TRBJ2-3	TGTGCCAGCAGCTTAAGGGCTAGCGGCACAGATACGCAGTATTTT	CASSLRASGTDTQYF
-	TRBD2	TRBV27	TRBJ2-1	TGTGCCAGCAGCCTTGAGATAGCGGGTGACCGGTTCTTC	CASSLEIAGDRFF
-	TRBD2	TRBV28	TRBJ2-4	TGTGCCAGCAGGGGAGGGGTGTCGGACATTCAGTACTTC	CASRGGVSDIQYF
-	-	TRBV6-6	TRBJ1-3	TGTGCCAGCAGTTCGTACAGGGACAACAGGCACACCATATATTTT	CASSSYRDNRHTIYF
-	TRBD2	TRBV7-2	TRBJ2-2	TGTGCCAGCAGTTGGATAGCGGGAGGGCCGGACACCGGGGAGCTGTTTTTT	CASSWIAGGPDTGELFF
-	TRBD2	TRBV11-3	TRBJ2-5	TGTGCCAGCAGCTTACGTGGGACTAGCGGGAGGGCCGATCGACAGACCCAGTACTTC	CASSLRGTSGRADRQTQYF
-	-	TRBV5-1	TRBJ2-7	TGCGCCAGCAGCTCCGGGGTCACCTACGAGCAGTACTTC	CASSSGVTYEQYF
-	-	TRBV7-9	TRBJ2-7	TGTGCCAGCAGTCTTAGCTCCTACGAGCAGTACTTC	CASSLSSYEQYF
-	TRBD1	TRBV27	TRBJ1-2	TGTGCCAGCAGTTTGGACCCACAGGGGACTGGCTACACCTTC	CASSLDPQGTGYTF
-	TRBD1	TRBV5-1	TRBJ2-1	TGCGCCAGCAGCCCAGGGGGAAGTGGCTACAATGAGCAGTTCTTC	CASSPGGSGYNEQFF
-	TRBD2	TRBV5-4	TRBJ2-7	TGTGCCAGCAGCCCGGGACTAGCGGAGGCCTACGAGCAGTACTTC	CASSPGLAEAYEQYF
-	-	TRBV11-3	TRBJ2-7	TGTGCCAGCAGCAAGACAATCTCCTACGAGCAGTACTTC	CASSKTISYEQYF
-	TRBD1	TRBV4-2	TRBJ2-6	TGTGCCAGCAGCCTAGGGCCCGGGACAGGGGAGGCTGGGGCCAACGTCCTGACTTTC	CASSLGPGTGEAGANVLTF
once	-	TRBV18	TRBJ1-1	TGTGCCAGCTCAACACCAGCGCGAGCGGATCGACCTGAAGCTTTCTTT	CASSTPARADRPEAFF
-	TRBD1	TRBV18	TRBJ1-5	TGTGCCAGCTCAAAGGACAGGGGGGTGCAGCCCCAGCATTTT	CASSKDRGVQPQHF
-	-	TRBV7-9	TRBJ2-3	TGTGCCAGCAGCTTACGGGGGGCCACAGATACGCAGTATTTT	CASSLRGATDTQYF
-	-	TRBV3-1/TRBV3-2	TRBJ1-1	TGTGCCAGCAGCCTGAGCAACACTGAAGCTTTCTTT	CASSLSNTEAFF
-	TRBD2	TRBV2	TRBJ2-1	TGTGCCAGCTCGGGACTAGCGGGCTTCAATGAGCAGTTCTTC	CASSGLAGFNEQFF
-	TRBD2	TRBV7-2	TRBJ2-5	TGTGCCAGCAGCGTCCTACCGGGACTAGCGATAGAGACCCAGTACTTC	CASSVLPGLAIETQYF
-	-	TRBV28	TRBJ1-5	TGTGCCAGCAGTCTTACAGGGCGTTATAGCAATCAGCCCCAGCATTTT	CASSLTGRYSNQPQHF
-	-	TRBV19	TRBJ1-1	TGTGCCAGTAGTACAGGGGTCCTCACCAATGAAGCTTTCTTT	CASSTGVLTNEAFF
-	TRBD1	TRBV4-3	TRBJ2-1	TGCGCCAGCAGCCAAGAAGTGGCAGGGGGCTGGAATGAGCAGTTCTTC	CASSQEVAGGWNEQFF
once	TRBD1	TRBV19	TRBJ2-7	TGTGCCAGTAGTATAGGACAGGGGAACTACGAGCAGTACTTC	CASSIGQGNYEQYF
-	TRBD1	TRBV4-1	TRBJ1-5	TGCGCCAGCAGCCAGGGGGCCGGGACAGGGGGACGACAGCCCCAGCATTTT	CASSQGAGTGGRQPQHF
-	TRBD2	TRBV19	TRBJ2-3	TGTGCCAGTAGGGAGACTAGCGGGAGTCTGACAGATACGCAGTATTTT	CASRETSGSLTDTQYF
-	TRBD2	TRBV5-1	TRBJ2-7	TGCGCCAGCAGCTCGGGACTAGCGGGGCGGACCTACGAGCAGTACTTC	CASSSGLAGRTYEQYF
-	TRBD2	TRBV4-2	TRBJ2-1	TGTGCCAGCAGCAATAGCGGGAGGGACAATGAGCAGTTCTTC	CASSNSGRDNEQFF
-	TRBD2	TRBV19	TRBJ2-7	TGTGCCAGTAGTTCGGGGACTAGCGGGAGTTACGAGCAGTACTTC	CASSSGTSGSYEQYF